Listed below are T cell receptor beta chains from one sample, sequenced in a study of chemoradiotherapy in HPV16-positive cancers. TCRdb keeps only in-frame clones here, not all; method: immunoSEQ multiplex PCR. The sample contains about 3,500 clones, over 75% of which appear only once. Specimen: tumor tissue, collected from a patient who underwent chemoradiotherapy. The source is a human donor with HPV-associated anogenital cancer. CDR3s include the opening cysteine and the closing phenylalanine or tryptophan. Fields, in order: V gene, J gene, CDR3 protein.

V gene: TRBV7-2; J gene: TRBJ2-7; CDR3 protein: CASSLDRAEEQYF
V gene: TRBV6-5; J gene: TRBJ2-7; CDR3 protein: CASSRSSGSSYEQYF
V gene: TRBV15; J gene: TRBJ2-7; CDR3 protein: CATSREGVSYEQYF
V gene: TRBV28; J gene: TRBJ1-6; CDR3 protein: CASSLRQGSSPLHF
V gene: TRBV30; J gene: TRBJ2-5; CDR3 protein: CAWNLGLAGETQYF
V gene: TRBV12-5; J gene: TRBJ2-5; CDR3 protein: CASGPPASGGQETQYF
V gene: TRBV7-3; J gene: TRBJ2-2; CDR3 protein: CASSSQGNTGELFF
V gene: TRBV7-8; J gene: TRBJ1-5; CDR3 protein: CASSGGIGNQPQHF
V gene: TRBV28; J gene: TRBJ1-5; CDR3 protein: CASRGQAGQPQHF
V gene: TRBV5-1; J gene: TRBJ1-6; CDR3 protein: CASSEGALDSPLHF
V gene: TRBV19; J gene: TRBJ2-3; CDR3 protein: CASSPGSGGGTDTQYF
V gene: TRBV29-1; J gene: TRBJ1-2; CDR3 protein: CSVDRGSPSVGDGYTF
V gene: TRBV18; J gene: TRBJ2-6; CDR3 protein: CASSPTQLAGGPYGANVLTF
V gene: TRBV12-5; J gene: TRBJ2-7; CDR3 protein: CASSDGYEQYF
V gene: TRBV7-3; J gene: TRBJ2-5; CDR3 protein: CASSFGGAAETQYF
V gene: TRBV5-5; J gene: TRBJ2-7; CDR3 protein: CASSFRLAGEVVDEQYF
V gene: TRBV9; J gene: TRBJ2-2; CDR3 protein: CASSVPRPGELFF
V gene: TRBV19; J gene: TRBJ2-3; CDR3 protein: CASSPGSTDTQYF
V gene: TRBV4-2; J gene: TRBJ2-3; CDR3 protein: CASSLQGTSDTSTDTQYF
V gene: TRBV9; J gene: TRBJ2-6; CDR3 protein: CASSALHSGANVLTF
V gene: TRBV19; J gene: TRBJ2-2; CDR3 protein: CASSMGQGAGTGELFF
V gene: TRBV9; J gene: TRBJ1-6; CDR3 protein: CASSVGLPWRLSPLHF
V gene: TRBV7-2; J gene: TRBJ2-3; CDR3 protein: CASSLGASTDTQYF
V gene: TRBV6-1; J gene: TRBJ1-2; CDR3 protein: CASSVGQGAGGYTF
V gene: TRBV6-1; J gene: TRBJ2-7; CDR3 protein: CASTVGNSYEQYF
V gene: TRBV19; J gene: TRBJ1-5; CDR3 protein: CASSGTGVQPQHF
V gene: TRBV19; J gene: TRBJ1-2; CDR3 protein: CASTPVGFDGYTF
V gene: TRBV27; J gene: TRBJ2-5; CDR3 protein: CASPTSGRAKQETQYF
V gene: TRBV4-3; J gene: TRBJ2-2; CDR3 protein: CASSQAYENTGELFF
V gene: TRBV28; J gene: TRBJ1-5; CDR3 protein: CASSGDSTNQPQHF
V gene: TRBV2; J gene: TRBJ1-2; CDR3 protein: CASSDTGAYGYTF
V gene: TRBV2; J gene: TRBJ1-2; CDR3 protein: CASSQRAGAYGYTF
V gene: TRBV7-2; J gene: TRBJ1-4; CDR3 protein: CASSFNQGREKLFF
V gene: TRBV19; J gene: TRBJ1-1; CDR3 protein: CASSSLGFGVDTEAFF
V gene: TRBV4-3; J gene: TRBJ2-6; CDR3 protein: CASSQDGGAGANVLTF
V gene: TRBV4-3; J gene: TRBJ2-2; CDR3 protein: CASSQAGPTGELFF
V gene: TRBV28; J gene: TRBJ1-1; CDR3 protein: CAAGVNTEAFF
V gene: TRBV2; J gene: TRBJ2-7; CDR3 protein: CASREGLEGEQYF
V gene: TRBV27; J gene: TRBJ2-1; CDR3 protein: CASISSFRGNEQFF
V gene: TRBV11-2; J gene: TRBJ2-3; CDR3 protein: CASSRQGYTDTQYF
V gene: TRBV5-4; J gene: TRBJ1-4; CDR3 protein: CASSWGQPATNEKLFF
V gene: TRBV6-6; J gene: TRBJ1-2; CDR3 protein: CASTGQNYGYTF
V gene: TRBV13; J gene: TRBJ1-6; CDR3 protein: CASSLYRGATSPLHF
V gene: TRBV10-3; J gene: TRBJ1-1; CDR3 protein: CAISEYIQAEAFF
V gene: TRBV4-2; J gene: TRBJ2-2; CDR3 protein: CASSQWGSGELFF
V gene: TRBV14; J gene: TRBJ2-3; CDR3 protein: CASSRSNVGDTQYF
V gene: TRBV6-4; J gene: TRBJ1-1; CDR3 protein: CASSPSGMNTEAFF
V gene: TRBV9; J gene: TRBJ2-1; CDR3 protein: CASSVGFPDTRSYNEQFF
V gene: TRBV4-3; J gene: TRBJ2-3; CDR3 protein: CASSQDHASGASITDTQYF
V gene: TRBV5-1; J gene: TRBJ1-6; CDR3 protein: CASCRRGQGDSPLHF
V gene: TRBV28; J gene: TRBJ2-2; CDR3 protein: CASNPRARTGNTGELFF
V gene: TRBV25-1; J gene: TRBJ2-1; CDR3 protein: CASSDGNGVYEQFF
V gene: TRBV5-1; J gene: TRBJ1-1; CDR3 protein: CASSANRETRGTEAFF